This entry features one TCR beta chain sequence. No antigen is known for it. The entry originates in a study of T cell clonotyping in hematopoietic cell transplantation. Profiling relied on immunoSEQ multiplex PCR, and the TCRdb table lists in-frame clones only, not all of them. The table includes more than 65,000 clones, 90% to 95% detected once. The study, taken as a whole, reports: Recipient TCR diversity dropped after transplant; expanded clonotypes rose from day 30 to 180. Broader posttransplant TCR repertoire diversity was predicted by graft donor and pretransplant recipient Inverse Simpson Index values.

Deletions cut 2 bases from V and 5 bases from J, with 14 bases between. This CDR3 is 16 amino acids long. Germline values: CDR1 SGHTS, CDR2 YDEGEE. The chain combines TRBV5-8 with TRBJ2-6; TRBD1 is a possible D gene (6 bases). Material for sequencing was peripheral blood mononuclear cells. The sequence was obtained from a man over 45 in good health. Some clones in this sample may be carry-over from other donors' samples. DNA of the CDR3: TGTGCCAGCAGCTTCAGGGGCATTCGGTGGGCCAACGTCCTGACTTTC. Encoded protein: CASSFRGIRWANVLTF.